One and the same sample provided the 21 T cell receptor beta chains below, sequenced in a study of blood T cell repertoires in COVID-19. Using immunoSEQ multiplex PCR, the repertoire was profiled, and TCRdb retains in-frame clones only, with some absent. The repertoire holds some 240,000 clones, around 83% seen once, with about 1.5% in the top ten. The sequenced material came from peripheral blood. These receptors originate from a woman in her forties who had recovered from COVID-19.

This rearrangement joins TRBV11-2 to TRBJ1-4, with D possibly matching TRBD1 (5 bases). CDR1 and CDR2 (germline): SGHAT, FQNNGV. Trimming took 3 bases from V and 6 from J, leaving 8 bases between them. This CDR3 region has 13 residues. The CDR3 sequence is CASSLTRDEKLFF. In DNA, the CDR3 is TGTGCCAGCAGCTTGACCAGGGATGAAAAACTGTTTTTT. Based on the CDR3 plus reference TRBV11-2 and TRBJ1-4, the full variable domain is EAGVAQSPRYKIIEKRQSVAFWCNPISGHATLYWYQQILGQGPKLLIQFQNNGVVDDSQLPKDRFSAERLKGVDSTLKIQPAKLEDSAVYLCASSLTRDEKLFFGSGTQLSVL.

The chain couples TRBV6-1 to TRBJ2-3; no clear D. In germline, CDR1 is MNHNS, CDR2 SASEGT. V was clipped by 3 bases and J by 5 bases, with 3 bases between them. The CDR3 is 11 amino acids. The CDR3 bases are TGTGCCAGCAGTGATCGAGATACGCAGTATTTT. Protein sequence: CASSDRDTQYF.

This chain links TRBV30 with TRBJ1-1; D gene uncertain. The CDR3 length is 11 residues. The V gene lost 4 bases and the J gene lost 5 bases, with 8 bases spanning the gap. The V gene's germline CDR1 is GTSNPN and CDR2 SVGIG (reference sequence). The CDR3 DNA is TGTGCCTGGATGAGGGCTACTGAAGCTTTCTTT. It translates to CAWMRATEAFF.

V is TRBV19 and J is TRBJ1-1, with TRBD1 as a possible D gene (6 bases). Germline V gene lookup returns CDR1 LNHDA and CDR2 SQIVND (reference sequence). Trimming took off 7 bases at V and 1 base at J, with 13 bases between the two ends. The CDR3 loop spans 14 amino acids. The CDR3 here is CASTLGHKNTEAFF. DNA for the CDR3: TGTGCCAGTACCCTGGGACACAAGAACACTGAAGCTTTCTTT. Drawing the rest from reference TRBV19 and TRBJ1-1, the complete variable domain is DGGITQSPKYLFRKEGQNVTLSCEQNLNHDAMYWYRQDPGQGLRLIYYSQIVNDFQKGDIAEGYSVSREKKESFPLTVTSAQKNPTAFYLCASTLGHKNTEAFFGQGTRLTVV.

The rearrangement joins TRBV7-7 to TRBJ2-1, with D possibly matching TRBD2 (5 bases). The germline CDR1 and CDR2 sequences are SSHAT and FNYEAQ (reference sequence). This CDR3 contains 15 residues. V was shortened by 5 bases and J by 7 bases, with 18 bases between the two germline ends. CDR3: CASSVGPERVNEQFF. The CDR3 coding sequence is TGTGCCAGCAGCGTCGGGCCCGAGAGGGTAAATGAGCAGTTCTTC. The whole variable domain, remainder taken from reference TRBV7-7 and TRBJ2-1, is GAGVSQSPRYKVTKRGQDVTLRCDPISSHATLYWYQQALGQGPEFLTYFNYEAQPDKSGLPSDRFSAERPEGSISTLTIQRTEQRDSAMYRCASSVGPERVNEQFFGPGTRLTVL.

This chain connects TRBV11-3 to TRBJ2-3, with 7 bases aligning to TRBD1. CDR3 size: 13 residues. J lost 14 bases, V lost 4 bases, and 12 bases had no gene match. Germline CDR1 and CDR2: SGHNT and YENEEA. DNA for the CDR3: TGTGCCAGCAGCTCAACGGGGACAGTTCAGCTGTATTTT. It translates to CASSSTGTVQLYF.

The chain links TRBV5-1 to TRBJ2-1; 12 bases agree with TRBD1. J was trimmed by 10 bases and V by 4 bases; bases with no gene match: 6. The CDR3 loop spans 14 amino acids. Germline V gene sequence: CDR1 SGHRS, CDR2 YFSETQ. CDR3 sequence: CASSPGQGAREQFF. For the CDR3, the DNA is TGCGCCAGCAGCCCGGGACAGGGGGCACGGGAGCAGTTCTTC.

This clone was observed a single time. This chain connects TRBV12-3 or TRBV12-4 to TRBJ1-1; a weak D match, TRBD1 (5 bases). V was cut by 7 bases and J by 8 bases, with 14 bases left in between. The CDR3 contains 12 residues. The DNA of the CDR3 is TGTGCCAGCAAACAGGCAACGAACGAAGCTTTCTTT. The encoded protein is CASKQATNEAFF.

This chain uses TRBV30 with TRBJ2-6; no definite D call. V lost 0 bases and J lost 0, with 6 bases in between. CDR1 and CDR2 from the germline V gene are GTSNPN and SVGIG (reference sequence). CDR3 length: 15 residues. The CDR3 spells CAWSVVSSGANVLTF. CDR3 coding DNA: TGTGCCTGGAGTGTAGTTAGCTCTGGGGCCAACGTCCTGACTTTC.

The CDR3 here is CASRAGQGHSYEQYF. The CDR3 DNA follows: TGTGCCAGTAGGGCTGGACAGGGTCATTCCTACGAGCAGTACTTC. The gene calls are TRBV19 and TRBJ2-7; 8 nucleotides match TRBD1. Germline CDR1 is LNHDA and CDR2 is SQIVND (reference sequence). This CDR3 has 15 amino acids. Trimming cost V 6 bases and J 1 base; bases outside gene matches: 8.

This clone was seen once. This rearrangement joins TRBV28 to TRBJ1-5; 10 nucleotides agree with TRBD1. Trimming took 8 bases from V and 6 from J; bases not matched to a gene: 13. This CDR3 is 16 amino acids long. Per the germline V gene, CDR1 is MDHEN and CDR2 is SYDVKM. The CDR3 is CASLTSGQGFSQPQHF. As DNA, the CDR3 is TGTGCCAGCCTAACTTCGGGACAGGGGTTCAGTCAGCCCCAGCATTTT.

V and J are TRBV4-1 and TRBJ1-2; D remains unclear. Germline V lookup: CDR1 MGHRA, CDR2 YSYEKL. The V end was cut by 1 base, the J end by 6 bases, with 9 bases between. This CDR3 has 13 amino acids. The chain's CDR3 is CASSQARPDGYTF. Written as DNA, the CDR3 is TGCGCCAGCAGCCAAGCCAGGCCCGATGGCTACACCTTC.

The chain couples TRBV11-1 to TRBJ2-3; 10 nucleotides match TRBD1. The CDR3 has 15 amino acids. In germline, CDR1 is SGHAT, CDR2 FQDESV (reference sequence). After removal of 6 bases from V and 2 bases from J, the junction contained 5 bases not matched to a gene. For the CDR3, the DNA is TGTGCCAGCAGGGCTGGGACAGGGGACACAGATACGCAGTATTTT. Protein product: CASRAGTGDTDTQYF.

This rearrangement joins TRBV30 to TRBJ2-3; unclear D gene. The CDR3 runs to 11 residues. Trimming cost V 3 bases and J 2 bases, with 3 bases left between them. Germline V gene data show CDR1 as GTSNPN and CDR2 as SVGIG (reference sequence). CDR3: CAWSLTDTQYF. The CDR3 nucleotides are TGTGCCTGGAGCCTCACAGATACGCAGTATTTT.

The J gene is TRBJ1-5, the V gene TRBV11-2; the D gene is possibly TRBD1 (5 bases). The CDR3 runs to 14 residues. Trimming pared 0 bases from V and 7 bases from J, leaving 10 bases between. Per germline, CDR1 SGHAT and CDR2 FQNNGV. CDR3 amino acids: CASSLDLGHQPQHF. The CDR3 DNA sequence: TGTGCCAGCAGCTTAGATCTGGGGCACCAGCCCCAGCATTTT.

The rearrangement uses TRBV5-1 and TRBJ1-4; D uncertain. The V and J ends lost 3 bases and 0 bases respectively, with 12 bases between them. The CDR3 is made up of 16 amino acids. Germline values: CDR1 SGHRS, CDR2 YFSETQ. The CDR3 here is CASSSGGLATNEKLFF. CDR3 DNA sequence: TGCGCCAGCAGCTCCGGAGGCCTAGCAACTAATGAAAAACTGTTTTTT.

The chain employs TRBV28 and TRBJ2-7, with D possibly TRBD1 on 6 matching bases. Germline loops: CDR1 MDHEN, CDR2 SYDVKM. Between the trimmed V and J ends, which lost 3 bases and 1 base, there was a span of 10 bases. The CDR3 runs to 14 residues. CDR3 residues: CASSFWTASYEQYF. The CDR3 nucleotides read TGTGCCAGCAGTTTCTGGACAGCTTCCTACGAGCAGTACTTC.

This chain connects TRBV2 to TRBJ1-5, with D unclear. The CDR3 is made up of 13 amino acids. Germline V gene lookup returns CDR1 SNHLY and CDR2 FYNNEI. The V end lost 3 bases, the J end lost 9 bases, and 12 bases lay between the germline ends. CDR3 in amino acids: CASSEEVVAPQHF. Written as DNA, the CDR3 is TGTGCCAGCAGTGAGGAGGTTGTGGCGCCCCAGCATTTT.

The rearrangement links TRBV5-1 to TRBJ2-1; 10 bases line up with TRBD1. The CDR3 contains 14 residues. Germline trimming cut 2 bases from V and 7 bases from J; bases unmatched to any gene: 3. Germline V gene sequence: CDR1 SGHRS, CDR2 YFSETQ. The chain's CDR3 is CASSFGQGGNEQFF. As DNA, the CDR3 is TGCGCCAGCAGCTTTGGACAGGGGGGGAATGAGCAGTTCTTC.

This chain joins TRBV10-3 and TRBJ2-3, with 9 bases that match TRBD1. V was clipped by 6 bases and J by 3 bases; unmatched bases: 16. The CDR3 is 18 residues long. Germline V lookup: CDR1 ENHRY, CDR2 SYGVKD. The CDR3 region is CAISQGPSGTGLTDTQYF. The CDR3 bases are TGTGCCATCAGCCAGGGCCCCTCCGGGACAGGGTTGACAGATACGCAGTATTTT.

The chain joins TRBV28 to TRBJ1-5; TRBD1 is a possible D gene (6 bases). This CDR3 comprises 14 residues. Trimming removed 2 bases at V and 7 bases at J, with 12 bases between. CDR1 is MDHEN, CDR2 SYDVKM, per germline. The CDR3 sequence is CASSLMGHEQPQHF. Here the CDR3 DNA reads TGTGCCAGCAGTTTAATGGGACATGAGCAGCCCCAGCATTTT.